This T cell receptor beta chain was found in a study of graft-versus-host responses after intestinal transplantation. Study-level information: Transplants were multivisceral, liver-intestinal, or isolated intestinal. All recipients got anti-thymocyte globulin induction, then tacrolimus and steroids for approximately three years.

The CDR3 covers 13 residues. Per germline, CDR1 SGHDN and CDR2 FVKESK. V was trimmed by 3 bases and J by 2 bases, leaving 8 bases between them. Findings of the study overall: GvH clones detected in recipient marrow included some appearing first in ileum or blood. Levels of circulating GvH clones at their peak were associated with early post-transplant HvG declines.

Sequencing was performed with immunoSEQ multiplex PCR; in TCRdb, only in-frame clones are kept and a portion is missing. The sample records 20,000 to 25,000 clones, approximately 92% being singletons. Remarks on this clone: The target antigen is unknown.

The V and J genes are TRBV14 and TRBJ2-7; D is tentatively TRBD1 or TRBD2 (5 bases each). The receptor comes from a human patient who received an intestinal transplant, so some T cells may come from the graft donor. The material sequenced was PBMCs, taken roughly 64 days after intestinal transplantation. CDR3 nucleotides: TGTGCCAGCAGCCAGGGACGGACCTACGAGCAGTACTTC. Translated: CASSQGRTYEQYF.